This TCR beta chain was recorded in a study of cytomegalovirus exposure and HLA in healthy donors. Of note for this clone: No antigen is known for it.

Germline assignment: CDR1 MDHEN and CDR2 SYDVKM. The CDR3 spans 15 residues. V dropped 8 bases and J dropped 7 bases, with 24 bases sitting between them. Findings and caveats of the study: Analysis performed later found roughly 17,000 TCR beta sequences associated with HLA alleles at 0.05 false discovery rate. The authors assumed roughly uniform sequencing depth across donors for presence/absence analyses. Reports described diagnosis of cytomegalovirus status by the classifier as highly specific and sensitive. Certain sequence variants were highly shared and formed a cluster, and this cluster was likely a sequencing artifact.

Amplification used 60 Vbeta primers and 13 Jbeta primers. Profiling relied on immunoSEQ multiplex PCR, and the TCRdb table lists in-frame clones only, not all of them. The table lists about 120,000 clones, 9.5% of them singletons. The sample was PBMCs. This sequence joins TRBV28 and TRBJ2-7; D might be TRBD1 (8 bases). The origin of this receptor is a young man in good health and CMV-seronegative. The CDR3 is CASCNLRTGRGEQYF. Written as DNA, the CDR3 is TGTGCCAGCTGCAACCTTCGGACAGGGAGGGGTGAGCAGTACTTC.